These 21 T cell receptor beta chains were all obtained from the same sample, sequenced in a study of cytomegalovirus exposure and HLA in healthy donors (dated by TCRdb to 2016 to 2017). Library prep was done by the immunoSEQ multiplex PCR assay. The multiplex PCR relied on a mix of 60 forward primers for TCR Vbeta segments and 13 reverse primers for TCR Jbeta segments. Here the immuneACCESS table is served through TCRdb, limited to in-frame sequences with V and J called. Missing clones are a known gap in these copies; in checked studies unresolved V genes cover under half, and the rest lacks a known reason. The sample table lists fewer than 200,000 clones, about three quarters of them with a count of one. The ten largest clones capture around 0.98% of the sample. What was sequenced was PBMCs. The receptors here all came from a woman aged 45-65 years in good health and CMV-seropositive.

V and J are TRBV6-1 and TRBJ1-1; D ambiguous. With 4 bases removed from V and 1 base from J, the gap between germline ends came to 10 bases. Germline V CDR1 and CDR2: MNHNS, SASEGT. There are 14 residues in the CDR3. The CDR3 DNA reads TGTGCCAGCAGTGTAATTCCGGGGAACACTGAAGCTTTCTTT. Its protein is CASSVIPGNTEAFF.

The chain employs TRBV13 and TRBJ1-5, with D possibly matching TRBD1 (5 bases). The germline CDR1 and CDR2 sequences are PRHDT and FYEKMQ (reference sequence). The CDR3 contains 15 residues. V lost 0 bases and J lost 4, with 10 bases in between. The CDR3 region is CASSLGPRGNQPQHF. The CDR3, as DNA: TGTGCCAGCAGCTTAGGACCCCGGGGGAATCAGCCCCAGCATTTT.

The CDR3 here is CASSRPLGTPNEKLFF. The CDR3 nucleotides read TGTGCCAGTAGCCGACCCCTCGGGACTCCTAATGAAAAACTGTTTTTT. The rearrangement joins TRBV19 to TRBJ1-4; possibly TRBD1 for D (5 bases). Per the germline V gene, CDR1 is LNHDA and CDR2 is SQIVND (reference sequence). The length of the CDR3 is 16 residues. V dropped 6 bases and J dropped 3 bases, with 17 bases sitting between them.

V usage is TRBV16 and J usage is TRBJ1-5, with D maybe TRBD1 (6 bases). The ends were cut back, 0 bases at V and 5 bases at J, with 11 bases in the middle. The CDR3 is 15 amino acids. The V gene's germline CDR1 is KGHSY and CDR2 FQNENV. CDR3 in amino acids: CASSQSRSGDQPQHF. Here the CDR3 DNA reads TGTGCCAGCAGCCAATCGAGGTCAGGGGATCAGCCCCAGCATTTT.

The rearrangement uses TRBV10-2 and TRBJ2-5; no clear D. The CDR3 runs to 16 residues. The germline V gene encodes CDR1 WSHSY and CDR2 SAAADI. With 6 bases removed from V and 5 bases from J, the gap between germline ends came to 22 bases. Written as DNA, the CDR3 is TGCGCCAGCAGGGAACGTACCCTATCGGGTAGGGAGACCCAGTACTTC. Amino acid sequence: CASRERTLSGRETQYF.

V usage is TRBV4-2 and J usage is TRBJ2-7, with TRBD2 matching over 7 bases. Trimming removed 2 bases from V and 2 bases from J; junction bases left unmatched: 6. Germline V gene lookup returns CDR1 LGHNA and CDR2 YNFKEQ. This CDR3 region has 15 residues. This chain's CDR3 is CASSQTSEAAYEQYF. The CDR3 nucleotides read TGTGCCAGCAGCCAAACTAGCGAGGCTGCCTACGAGCAGTACTTC.

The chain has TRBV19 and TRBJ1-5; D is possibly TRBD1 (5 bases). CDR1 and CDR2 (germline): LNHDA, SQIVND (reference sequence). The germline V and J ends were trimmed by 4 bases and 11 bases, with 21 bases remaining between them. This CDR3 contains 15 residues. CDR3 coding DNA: TGTGCCAGTAGTACCTCAAGGAGGGCTCCGGGGGCCCAGCATTTT. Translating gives CASSTSRRAPGAQHF.

This chain's CDR3 is CASSQTKIGSYGYTF. The CDR3 DNA reads TGCGCCAGCAGCCAAACGAAAATAGGGAGCTATGGCTACACCTTC. The chain uses TRBV4-3 and TRBJ1-2; D unresolved. The CDR3 runs to 15 residues. CDR1 is LGHNA, CDR2 YSLEER, per germline. V lost 2 bases to trimming and J lost 4 bases, with 14 bases between them.

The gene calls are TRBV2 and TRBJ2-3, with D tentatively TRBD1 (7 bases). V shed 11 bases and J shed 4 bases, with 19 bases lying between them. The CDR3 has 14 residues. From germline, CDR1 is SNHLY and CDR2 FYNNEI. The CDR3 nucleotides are TGTGCCGGTAAAGAAGCCAGGGGGGCAGATACGCAGTATTTT. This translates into CAGKEARGADTQYF.

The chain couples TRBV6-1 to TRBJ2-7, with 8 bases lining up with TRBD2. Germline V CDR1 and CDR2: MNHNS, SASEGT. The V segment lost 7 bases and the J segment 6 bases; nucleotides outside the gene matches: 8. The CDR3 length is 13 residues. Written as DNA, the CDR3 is TGTGCCAGCAAGGCGGGAGGCACTGCCGAGCAGTACTTC. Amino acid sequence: CASKAGGTAEQYF.

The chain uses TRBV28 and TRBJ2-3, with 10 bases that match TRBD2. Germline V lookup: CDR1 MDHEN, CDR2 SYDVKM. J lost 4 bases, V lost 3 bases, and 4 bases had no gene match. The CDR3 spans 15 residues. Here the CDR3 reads CASSFFGLAADTQYF. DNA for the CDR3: TGTGCCAGCAGTTTCTTCGGACTAGCGGCAGATACGCAGTATTTT. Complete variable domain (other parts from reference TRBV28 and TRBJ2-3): DVKVTQSSRYLVKRTGEKVFLECVQDMDHENMFWYRQDPGLGLRLIYFSYDVKMKEKGDIPEGYSVSREKKERFSLILESASTNQTSMYLCASSFFGLAADTQYFGPGTRLTVL.

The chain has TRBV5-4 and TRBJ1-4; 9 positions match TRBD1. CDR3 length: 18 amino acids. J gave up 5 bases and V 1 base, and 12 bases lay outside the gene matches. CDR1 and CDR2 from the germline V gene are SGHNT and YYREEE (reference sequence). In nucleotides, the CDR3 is TGTGCCAGCAGCTTGACCTACGCCACAGGGGGCCTCAATGAAAAACTGTTTTTT. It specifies CASSLTYATGGLNEKLFF.

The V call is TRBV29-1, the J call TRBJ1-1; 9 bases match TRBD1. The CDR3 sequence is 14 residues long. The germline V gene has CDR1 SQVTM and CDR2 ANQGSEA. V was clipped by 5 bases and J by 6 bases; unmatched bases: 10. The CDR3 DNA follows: TGCAGCGTTAACCGGGACAGGGACGACGCTGAAGCTTTCTTT. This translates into CSVNRDRDDAEAFF. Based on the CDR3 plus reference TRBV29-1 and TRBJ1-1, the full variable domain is SAVISQKPSRDICQRGTSLTIQCQVDSQVTMMFWYRQQPGQSLTLIATANQGSEATYESGFVIDKFPISRPNLTFSTLTVSNMSPEDSSIYLCSVNRDRDDAEAFFGQGTRLTVV.

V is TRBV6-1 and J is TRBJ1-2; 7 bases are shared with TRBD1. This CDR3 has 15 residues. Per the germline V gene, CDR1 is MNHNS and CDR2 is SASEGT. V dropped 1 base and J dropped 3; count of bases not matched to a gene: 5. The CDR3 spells CASSEGRTGDYGYTF. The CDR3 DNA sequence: TGTGCCAGCAGTGAAGGCCGGACAGGCGACTATGGCTACACCTTC.

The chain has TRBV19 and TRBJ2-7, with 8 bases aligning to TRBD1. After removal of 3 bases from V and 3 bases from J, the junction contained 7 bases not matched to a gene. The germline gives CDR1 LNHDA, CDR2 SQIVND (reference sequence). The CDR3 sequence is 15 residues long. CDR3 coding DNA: TGTGCCAGTAGTATCGGAGACAGGGGAGTCTACGAGCAGTACTTC. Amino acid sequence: CASSIGDRGVYEQYF.

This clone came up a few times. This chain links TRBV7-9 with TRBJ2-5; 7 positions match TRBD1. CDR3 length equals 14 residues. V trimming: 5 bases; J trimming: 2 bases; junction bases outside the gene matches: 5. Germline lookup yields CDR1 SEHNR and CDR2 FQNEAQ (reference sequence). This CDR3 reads CASSPGGQQETQYF. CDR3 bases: TGTGCCAGCAGCCCAGGGGGACAGCAAGAGACCCAGTACTTC. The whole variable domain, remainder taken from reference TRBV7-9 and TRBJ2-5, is DTGVSQNPRHKITKRGQNVTFRCDPISEHNRLYWYRQTLGQGPEFLTYFQNEAQLEKSRLLSDRFSAERPKGSFSTLEIQRTEQGDSAMYLCASSPGGQQETQYFGPGTRLLVL.

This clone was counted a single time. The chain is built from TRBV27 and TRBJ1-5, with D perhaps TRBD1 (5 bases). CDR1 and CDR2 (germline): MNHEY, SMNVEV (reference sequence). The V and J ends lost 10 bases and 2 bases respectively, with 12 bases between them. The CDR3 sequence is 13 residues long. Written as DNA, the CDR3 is TGTGCCATCCCGGGGGGGGGCAATCAGCCCCAGCATTTT. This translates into CAIPGGGNQPQHF.

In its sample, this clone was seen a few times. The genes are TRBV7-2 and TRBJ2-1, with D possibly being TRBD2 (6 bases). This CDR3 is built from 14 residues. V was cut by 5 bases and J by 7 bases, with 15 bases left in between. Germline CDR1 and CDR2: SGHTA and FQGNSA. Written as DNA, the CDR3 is TGTGCCAGCAGCCCCAGGAGGGTACGGAATGAGCAGTTCTTC. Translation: CASSPRRVRNEQFF.

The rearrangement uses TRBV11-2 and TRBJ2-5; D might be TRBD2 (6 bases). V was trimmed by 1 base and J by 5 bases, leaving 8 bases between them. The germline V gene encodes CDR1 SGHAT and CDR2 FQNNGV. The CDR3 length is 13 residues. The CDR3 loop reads CASSLGLVETQYF. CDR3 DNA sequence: TGTGCCAGCAGCTTAGGACTAGTGGAGACCCAGTACTTC.

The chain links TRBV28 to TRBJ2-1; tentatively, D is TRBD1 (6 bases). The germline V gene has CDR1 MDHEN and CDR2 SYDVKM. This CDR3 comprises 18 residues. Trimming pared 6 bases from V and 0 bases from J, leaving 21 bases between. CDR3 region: CASSDRRGGPSSYNEQFF. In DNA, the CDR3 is TGTGCCAGCAGCGACAGACGAGGGGGACCGAGCTCCTACAATGAGCAGTTCTTC.

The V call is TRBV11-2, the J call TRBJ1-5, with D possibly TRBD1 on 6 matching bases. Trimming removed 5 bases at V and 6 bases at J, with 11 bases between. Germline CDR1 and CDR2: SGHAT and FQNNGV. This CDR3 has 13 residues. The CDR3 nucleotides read TGTGCCAGCAGCCCGGGACAATTTCAGCCCCAGCATTTT. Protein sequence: CASSPGQFQPQHF.